This TCR beta chain emerged from a study of cytomegalovirus exposure and HLA in healthy donors. Across the study: From about 200 million T cells, an earlier analysis saw approximately 110 million unique TCR beta sequences.

V was pared by 0 bases and J by 7 bases, with 8 bases between. CDR1 and CDR2 (germline): SGHTS, YDEGEE. The CDR3 length is 13 residues. Study-wide results and limits: TCR beta chains numbering under 200 were designated cytomegalovirus-associated. There were several of the most significant clusters that appeared linked to common viral pathogens in a later analysis. For TCR beta chains, V- and J-gene trimming was later linked to a missense DCLRE1C variant.

Amplification used 60 Vbeta primers and 13 Jbeta primers. Data came from immunoSEQ multiplex PCR; TCRdb stores just in-frame clones and leaves some out. The table records about 180,000 clones, around four fifths of them present only once. As regards this clone: Its antigen is currently unknown.

The sequence derives from a woman aged 30 to 39 in good health and CMV-seronegative. The sequenced material came from PBMCs. V usage is TRBV5-8 and J usage is TRBJ2-4; D is uncertain. Written as DNA, the CDR3 is TGTGCCAGCAGCTTGGCAGTTTGGAACATTCAGTACTTC. The encoded protein is CASSLAVWNIQYF. The full variable domain, completed using reference TRBV5-8 and TRBJ2-4, is EAGVTQSPTHLIKTRGQQATLRCSPISGHTSVYWYQQALGLGLQFLLWYDEGEERNRGNFPPRFSGRQFPNYSSELNVNALELEDSALYLCASSLAVWNIQYFGAGTRLSVL.